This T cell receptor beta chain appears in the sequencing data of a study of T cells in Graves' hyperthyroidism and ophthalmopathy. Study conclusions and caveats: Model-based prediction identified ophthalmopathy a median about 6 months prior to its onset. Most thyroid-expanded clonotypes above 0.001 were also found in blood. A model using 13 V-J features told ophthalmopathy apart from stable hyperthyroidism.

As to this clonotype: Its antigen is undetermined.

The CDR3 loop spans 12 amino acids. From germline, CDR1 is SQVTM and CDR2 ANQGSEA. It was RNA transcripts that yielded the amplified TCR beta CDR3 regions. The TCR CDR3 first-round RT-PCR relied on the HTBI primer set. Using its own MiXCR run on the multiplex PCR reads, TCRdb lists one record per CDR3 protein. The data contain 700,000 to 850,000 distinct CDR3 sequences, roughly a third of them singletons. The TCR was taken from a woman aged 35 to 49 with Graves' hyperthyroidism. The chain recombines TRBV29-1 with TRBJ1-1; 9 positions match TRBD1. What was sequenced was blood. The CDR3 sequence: CRMGQGGTEAFF. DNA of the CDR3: TGCAGGATGGGACAGGGAGGCACTGAAGCTTTCTTT.